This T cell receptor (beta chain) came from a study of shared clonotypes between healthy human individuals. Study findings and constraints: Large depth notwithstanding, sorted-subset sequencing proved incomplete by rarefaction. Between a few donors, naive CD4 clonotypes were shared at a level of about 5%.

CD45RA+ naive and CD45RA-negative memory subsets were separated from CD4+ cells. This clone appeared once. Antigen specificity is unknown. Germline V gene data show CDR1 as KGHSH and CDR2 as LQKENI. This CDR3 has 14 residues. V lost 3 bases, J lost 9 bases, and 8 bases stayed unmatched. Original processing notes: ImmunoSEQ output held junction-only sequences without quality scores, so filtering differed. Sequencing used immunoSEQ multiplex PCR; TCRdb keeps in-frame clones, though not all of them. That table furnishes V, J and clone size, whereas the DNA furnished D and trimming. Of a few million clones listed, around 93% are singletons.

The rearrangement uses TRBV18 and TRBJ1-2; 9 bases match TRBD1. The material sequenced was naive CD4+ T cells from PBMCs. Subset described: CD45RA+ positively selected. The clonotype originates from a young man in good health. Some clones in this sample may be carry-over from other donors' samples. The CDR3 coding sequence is TGTGCCAGCTCACCCGGACAGGGGAGGGTGAGCTACACCTTC. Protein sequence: CASSPGQGRVSYTF.